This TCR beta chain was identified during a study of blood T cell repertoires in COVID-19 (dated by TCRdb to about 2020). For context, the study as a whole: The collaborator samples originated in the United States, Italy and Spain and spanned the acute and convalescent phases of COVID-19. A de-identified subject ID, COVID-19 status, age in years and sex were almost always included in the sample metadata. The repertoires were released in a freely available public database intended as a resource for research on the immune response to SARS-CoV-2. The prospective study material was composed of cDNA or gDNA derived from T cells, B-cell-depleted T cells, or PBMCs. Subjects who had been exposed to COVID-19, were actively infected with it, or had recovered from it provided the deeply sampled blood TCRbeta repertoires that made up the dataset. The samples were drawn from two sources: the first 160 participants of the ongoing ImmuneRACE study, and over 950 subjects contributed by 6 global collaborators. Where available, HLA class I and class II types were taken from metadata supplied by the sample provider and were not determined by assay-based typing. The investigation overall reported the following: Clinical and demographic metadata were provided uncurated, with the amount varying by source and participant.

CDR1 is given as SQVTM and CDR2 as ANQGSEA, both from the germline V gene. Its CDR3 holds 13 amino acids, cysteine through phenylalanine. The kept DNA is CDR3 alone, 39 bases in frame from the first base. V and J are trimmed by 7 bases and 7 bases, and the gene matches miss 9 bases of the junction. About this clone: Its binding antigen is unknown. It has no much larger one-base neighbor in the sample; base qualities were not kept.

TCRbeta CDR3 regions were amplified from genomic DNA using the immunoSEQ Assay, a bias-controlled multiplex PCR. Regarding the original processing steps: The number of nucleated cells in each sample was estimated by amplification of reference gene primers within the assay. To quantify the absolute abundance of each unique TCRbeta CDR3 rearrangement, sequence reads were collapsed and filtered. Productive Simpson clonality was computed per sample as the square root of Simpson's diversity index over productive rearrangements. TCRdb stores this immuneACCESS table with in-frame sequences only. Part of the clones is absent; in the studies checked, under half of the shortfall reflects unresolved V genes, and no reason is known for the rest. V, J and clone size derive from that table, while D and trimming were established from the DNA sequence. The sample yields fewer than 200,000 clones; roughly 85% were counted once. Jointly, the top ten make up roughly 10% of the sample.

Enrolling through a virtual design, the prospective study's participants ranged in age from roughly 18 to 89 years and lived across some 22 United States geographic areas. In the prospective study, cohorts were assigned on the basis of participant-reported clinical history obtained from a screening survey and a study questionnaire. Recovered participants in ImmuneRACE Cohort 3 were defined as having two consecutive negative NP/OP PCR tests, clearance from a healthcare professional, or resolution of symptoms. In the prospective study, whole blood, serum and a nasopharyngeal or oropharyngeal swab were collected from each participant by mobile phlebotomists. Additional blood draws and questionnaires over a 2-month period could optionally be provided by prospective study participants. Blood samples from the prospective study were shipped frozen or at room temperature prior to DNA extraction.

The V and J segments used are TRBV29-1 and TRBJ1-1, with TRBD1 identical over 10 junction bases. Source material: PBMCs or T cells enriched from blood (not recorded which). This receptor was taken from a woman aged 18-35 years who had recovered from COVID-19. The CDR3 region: CSALGDRGFEAFF. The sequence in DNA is TGCAGCGCCCTGGGGGACAGGGGTTTTGAAGCTTTCTTT.